This is a list of T cell receptor beta chains from one sample in a study of monozygotic twins with inflammatory bowel disease. TCRdb reprocessed the 5' RACE reads, keeping one entry per CDR3 protein, no DNA. This table lists hundreds of thousands of distinct CDR3 sequences. Input material: blood. Receptors originate from a human donor with ulcerative colitis or Crohn's disease, or a healthy co-twin of an affected twin (not recorded which). Each CDR3 is given with its conserved first and last residue. The order of the fields is J gene, V gene, CDR3 protein.

TRBJ1-1 TRBV6-5 CASSYRPPIAFF
TRBJ2-4 TRBV5-1 CASSPMQGTAKNIQYF
TRBJ2-2 TRBV7-2 CASSLGAAPGELFF
TRBJ2-1 TRBV12-3/TRBV12-4 CASSTSLYNEQFF
TRBJ2-7 TRBV20-1 CSAREGGIYEQYF
TRBJ2-3 TRBV15 CATSRDPAGGDTQYF
TRBJ2-1 TRBV2 CASSETASGIYNEQFF
TRBJ1-2 TRBV27 CASSFSQLYGYTF
TRBJ1-2 TRBV6-2/TRBV6-3 CASSYARDRYGYTF
TRBJ1-2 TRBV7-2 CASSFGPGSDGYTF
TRBJ1-2 TRBV5-5 CASSRTEIYGYTF
TRBJ1-1 TRBV19 CASSTGWNTEAFF
TRBJ2-2 TRBV9 CASSGITNTGELFF
TRBJ2-1 TRBV11-2 CASSPGTVNEQFF
TRBJ1-1 TRBV19 CASSLQGAVTEAFF
TRBJ1-1 TRBV15 CATRSGPIGTEAFF
TRBJ2-6 TRBV14 CASSQGRLLTSGANVLTF